Following are 10 T cell receptor beta chains from one sample sequenced in a study of spatial heterogeneity in lung cancer. Time point described: sample taken at primary tumor resection. TCRs were sequenced from unsorted whole RNA of tumor, nontumor lung or PBMC. MiXCR, applied by TCRdb to the 5' RACE reads, yields one record per CDR3 protein. The sample has about 10,000 distinct CDR3 sequences; 4.5% to 6% are singletons. The sequenced sample was PBMCs, obtained at surgery. The receptors were sampled from a male donor with early-stage non-small cell lung cancer.

The chain has TRBV7-2 and TRBJ2-7; D unclear. CDR3 length equals 13 residues. Trimming left V 7 bases short and J 2 bases short, with 12 bases between. Germline values: CDR1 SGHTA, CDR2 FQGNSA. The CDR3 loop is CASKTDGPYEQYF. In DNA form, the CDR3 reads TGTGCCAGCAAGACGGACGGACCCTACGAGCAGTACTTC.

The chain couples TRBV14 to TRBJ1-6; no clear D gene. Germline V lookup: CDR1 SGHDN, CDR2 FVKESK. V dropped 4 bases and J dropped 8 bases, with 9 bases sitting between them. The CDR3 contains 13 residues. The CDR3 bases are TGTGCCAGCAGCCCACAGTCAGATTCACCCCTCCACTTT. Amino acids: CASSPQSDSPLHF.

This clonotype was seen ten or more times. The J gene is TRBJ2-1, the V gene TRBV4-3, with D perhaps matching TRBD1 (5 bases). The V end lost 0 bases, the J end lost 7 bases, and 10 bases lay between the germline ends. In germline, CDR1 is LGHNA, CDR2 YSLEER. The CDR3 is 14 amino acids. CDR3 in DNA: TGCGCCAGCAGCCAAGATAGGGGCAAAAATGAGCAGTTCTTC. Its protein is CASSQDRGKNEQFF.

This clonotype appeared many times. The V and J genes are TRBV11-3 and TRBJ2-7; TRBD2 matches 15 bases. Looked up from germline, CDR1 is SGHNT and CDR2 is YENEEA. The CDR3 is made up of 16 amino acids. Trimming removed 5 bases from V and 6 bases from J; junction bases left unmatched: 8. The CDR3, as DNA: TGTGCCAGCAGCCCCGGGACTAGCGGGGGGATAGGCGAGCAGTACTTC. It translates to CASSPGTSGGIGEQYF.

This clonotype was seen many times. The V call is TRBV28, the J call TRBJ1-2, with TRBD1 as a possible D gene (6 bases). The germline CDR1 and CDR2 sequences are MDHEN and SYDVKM. The CDR3 runs 14 residues. V was cut by 3 bases and J by 10 bases, with 18 bases left in between. The CDR3 here is CASSFPQGSRIYTF. Written as DNA, the CDR3 is TGTGCCAGCAGTTTCCCGCAGGGGTCCAGAATCTACACCTTC.

This chain uses TRBV6-5 with TRBJ2-7, with a possible D match to TRBD1 (5 bases). With 5 bases removed from V and 4 bases from J, the gap between germline ends came to 12 bases. The length of the CDR3 is 13 residues. Germline V gene sequence: CDR1 MNHEY, CDR2 SVGAGI. The CDR3 region has the DNA TGTGCCAGCAGTACATCCACAGGTTACGAGCAGTACTTC. Translated, it gives CASSTSTGYEQYF.

This clonotype was observed at least ten times. The J gene is TRBJ1-2, the V gene TRBV20-1; TRBD1 might be the D (5 bases). The germline V gene encodes CDR1 DFQATT and CDR2 SNEGSKA (reference sequence). The germline V and J ends were trimmed by 3 bases and 4 bases, with 15 bases remaining between them. The CDR3 runs to 14 residues. The CDR3 nucleotides read TGCAGTGCTAGGCTCACAGGAAAATTCTATGGCTACACCTTC. Amino acid sequence: CSARLTGKFYGYTF.

This clonotype occurred many times. CDR3 loop: CASSAALNDNSPLHF. The DNA of the CDR3 is TGTGCCAGCAGCGCCGCCTTGAACGACAATTCACCCCTCCACTTT. V and J are TRBV11-2 and TRBJ1-6; D unresolved. The CDR3 spans 15 residues. V lost 5 bases and J 7 bases, leaving 15 bases between the germline ends. Germline values: CDR1 SGHAT, CDR2 FQNNGV. Full variable domain (rest looked up from reference TRBV11-2 and TRBJ1-6): EAGVAQSPRYKIIEKRQSVAFWCNPISGHATLYWYQQILGQGPKLLIQFQNNGVVDDSQLPKDRFSAERLKGVDSTLKIQPAKLEDSAVYLCASSAALNDNSPLHFGNGTRLTVT.

By sample fraction, this clonotype is medium-sized. The chain links TRBV29-1 to TRBJ1-1, with D tentatively TRBD1 (5 bases). Germline V CDR1 and CDR2: SQVTM, ANQGSEA. This CDR3 contains 12 residues. V lost 5 bases to trimming and J lost 4 bases, with 11 bases between them. CDR3 nucleotides: TGCAGCGTTCGGGGCGCTGGCACTGAAGCTTTCTTT. Protein product: CSVRGAGTEAFF.

This clonotype was recorded at least ten times. The chain recombines TRBV11-2 with TRBJ2-2; D is possibly TRBD2 (5 bases). V gave up 7 bases and J gave up 4 bases, with 19 bases separating them. The CDR3 length is 16 residues. Looked up from germline, CDR1 is SGHAT and CDR2 is FQNNGV. CDR3 sequence (DNA): TGTGCCAGCACTGGAAGGAGCGTCGAGGGCACCGGGGAGCTGTTTTTT. Its protein product is CASTGRSVEGTGELFF.